This TCR beta chain was captured in a study of T cells after yellow fever vaccination. Looking at the study overall: Fractions containing few cells were prepared with SMART-Seq v4 Ultra Low Input.

Study-wide results and caveats: Abundant clonotypes from the bulk population could contaminate FACS-sorted repertoires. Among all clonotypes, a small share was observed in both CD4 and CD8 compartments. Subsequent to the booster, the majority of primary-vaccination clones reappeared (around 96% CD4, about 90% CD8).

TCRdb recomputed calls from the 5' RACE reads with MiXCR, one row per CDR3 protein. The repertoire consists of about 340,000 distinct CDR3 sequences, with about 9.5% occurring once and the leading ten covering around 17%. The sample holds a few counts of this clonotype. Its antigen is undetermined. Trimming removed 0 bases at V and 7 bases at J, with 12 bases between. Germline assignment: CDR1 KGHSH and CDR2 LQKENI. This CDR3 contains 14 residues. This chain links TRBV18 with TRBJ1-1, with a weak D call TRBD1 (5 bases). The origin of this receptor is a man aged 18 to 35 who received the YFV17D yellow fever vaccine. Sequencing used PBMCs, obtained on the day of the first yellow fever vaccination. The CDR3 protein is CASSPPTWGSEAFF. Here the CDR3 DNA reads TGTGCCAGCTCACCACCAACTTGGGGGAGTGAAGCTTTCTTT.